The 28 T cell receptor beta chains below come from one sample, sequenced in a study of PD-1 blockade in classical Hodgkin lymphoma. The time point here: cycle 4 day 1 (C4D1), after five to seven weeks of nivolumab. Every patient was affected by relapse after autologous stem cell transplantation, while exposure to brentuximab vedotin was not uniform. Magnetic negative selection was used to purify CD8+ T cells from thawed PBMCs. Clones were read by immunoSEQ multiplex PCR, and TCRdb kept only the in-frame ones, dropping some. The sample shows over 5,500 clones, approximately 70% of them seen only once. Material: CD8+ T cells from blood, obtained before the fourth cycle of nivolumab. The receptors were sampled from a human donor with classical Hodgkin lymphoma.

The J gene is TRBJ2-7, the V gene TRBV10-3; D gene ambiguous. Trimming took 0 bases from V and 2 from J, leaving 11 bases between them. CDR3 size: 15 residues. CDR1 ENHRY and CDR2 SYGVKD come from the germline V gene. CDR3 region: CAISESPQTTYEQYF. In DNA form, the CDR3 reads TGTGCCATCAGTGAGTCGCCACAGACAACCTACGAGCAGTACTTC.

The chain couples TRBV4-1 to TRBJ1-1, with D perhaps TRBD1 (5 bases). The germline V gene has CDR1 MGHRA and CDR2 YSYEKL. Trimming removed 0 bases at V and 11 bases at J, with 10 bases between. CDR3 length: 12 residues. In nucleotides, the CDR3 is TGCGCCAGCAGCCAAGACGTCGGGACTGCTTTCTTT. Its protein is CASSQDVGTAFF.

The gene calls are TRBV18 and TRBJ2-2; D tentatively reads TRBD1 or TRBD2 (5 bases each). Trimming cost V 0 bases and J 2 bases, with 13 bases left between them. CDR1 and CDR2 from the germline V gene are KGHSH and LQKENI. The CDR3 runs 17 residues. The CDR3 DNA sequence: TGTGCCAGCTCACCACCGGGTGAGGGGATAAACACCGGGGAGCTGTTTTTT. As protein: CASSPPGEGINTGELFF. Combining the CDR3 with reference TRBV18 and TRBJ2-2 gives the whole variable domain NAGVMQNPRHLVRRRGQEARLRCSPMKGHSHVYWYRQLPEEGLKFMVYLQKENIIDESGMPKERFSAEFPKEGPSILRIQQVVRGDSAAYFCASSPPGEGINTGELFFGEGSRLTVL.

The gene calls are TRBV7-6 and TRBJ1-2; tentative D call: TRBD1 (5 bases). The V and J ends lost 5 bases and 3 bases respectively, with 16 bases between them. The CDR3 spans 15 residues. Germline CDR1 SGHVS, CDR2 FNYEAQ. The CDR3 bases are TGTGCCAGCAGCCCGGGGACCGCTAATCACTATGGCTACACCTTC. Its protein product is CASSPGTANHYGYTF.

This clone has more than one count but fewer than ten. This chain uses TRBV7-9 with TRBJ2-3; D possibly matches TRBD1 or TRBD2 (5 bases each). CDR3 length: 16 residues. Trimming took 5 bases from V and 1 from J, leaving 16 bases between them. Germline V gives CDR1 SEHNR, CDR2 FQNEAQ (reference sequence). The CDR3 sequence is CASSPGRPRGTDTQYF. In nucleotides, the CDR3 is TGTGCCAGCAGCCCGGGACGACCGAGGGGCACAGATACGCAGTATTTT.

The chain carries TRBV10-3 and TRBJ2-5; 7 bases line up with TRBD2. Germline V lookup: CDR1 ENHRY, CDR2 SYGVKD. The CDR3 has 16 residues. V dropped 0 bases and J dropped 3; count of bases not matched to a gene: 7. In DNA form, the CDR3 reads TGTGCCATCAGTGAGTCCCCGCTAGCGGAGGAAGAGACCCAGTACTTC. As protein: CAISESPLAEEETQYF.

The chain combines TRBV28 with TRBJ1-1; D is possibly TRBD1 (5 bases). From germline, CDR1 is MDHEN and CDR2 SYDVKM. This CDR3 region has 14 residues. V was trimmed by 6 bases and J by 5 bases, leaving 16 bases between them. The chain's CDR3 is CASSLLGRGTEAFF. CDR3 DNA: TGTGCCAGCAGCCTCCTCGGGCGGGGGACTGAAGCTTTCTTT.

This chain uses TRBV7-3 with TRBJ1-1, with D maybe TRBD1 (5 bases). Germline assignment: CDR1 SGHTA and CDR2 FQGTGA. V gave up 4 bases and J gave up 3 bases, with 9 bases separating them. The length of the CDR3 is 13 residues. The CDR3 DNA is TGTGCCAGCAGCTCAGGGCCTTACACTGAAGCTTTCTTT. Translating gives CASSSGPYTEAFF.

The rearrangement links TRBV6-1 to TRBJ2-6; D gene uncertain. Trimming pared 1 base from V and 4 bases from J, leaving 8 bases between. The CDR3 extends over 15 amino acids. The V gene's germline CDR1 is MNHNS and CDR2 SASEGT. CDR3 DNA: TGTGCCAGCAGTGAAGGGGGTTCCGGGGCCAACGTCCTGACTTTC. Translating gives CASSEGGSGANVLTF.

This clone was observed once. The CDR3 reads CASSLGVALQETQYF. The CDR3 coding sequence is TGTGCCAGCAGTTTAGGGGTGGCTCTCCAAGAGACCCAGTACTTC. The J gene is TRBJ2-5, the V gene TRBV27; D not certain. The V gene's germline CDR1 is MNHEY and CDR2 SMNVEV (reference sequence). This CDR3 is 15 amino acids long. V lost 2 bases to trimming and J lost 1 base, with 11 bases between them.

Of note for this clone: At one of its ends the junction is not consistent with the germline gene, which may arise from a read error. The J gene is TRBJ2-7, the V gene TRBV4-1; 7 nucleotides line up with TRBD1. The CDR3 spans 14 residues. Germline-derived CDR1 and CDR2 are MGHRA and YSYEKL. DNA for the CDR3: TGTGCCAGCAGCCAAGGGGGACAGACCTACGAGCAGTACTTC. Residues: CASSQGGQTYEQYF.

V usage is TRBV27 and J usage is TRBJ2-1; D uncertain. This CDR3 is 15 amino acids long. V was trimmed by 8 bases and J by 1 base, leaving 15 bases between them. The germline V gene encodes CDR1 MNHEY and CDR2 SMNVEV (reference sequence). In DNA form, the CDR3 reads TGTGCCAGCTCCTTTTCCCCCCCATCCTACAATGAGCAGTTCTTC. Its protein product is CASSFSPPSYNEQFF.

The DNA of the CDR3 is TGTGCCAGTAAACCCCTACAGGGGGCCATGAGGGAGACCCAGTACTTC. Translating gives CASKPLQGAMRETQYF. The chain joins TRBV27 to TRBJ2-5, with 9 bases matching TRBD1. The germline gives CDR1 MNHEY, CDR2 SMNVEV (reference sequence). The CDR3 runs to 16 residues. Germline trimming cut 9 bases from V and 5 bases from J; bases unmatched to any gene: 16.

This clone ranks as large. The V call is TRBV19, the J call TRBJ1-1, with D maybe TRBD1 (5 bases). CDR1 is LNHDA and CDR2 is SQIVND in the germline V gene (reference sequence). The CDR3 totals 14 residues. Trimming shortened V by 5 bases and J by 3 bases, and 13 bases separated the two germline ends. The CDR3 region is CASSPGRRDTEAFF. CDR3 coding DNA: TGTGCCAGTAGTCCGGGACGGAGGGACACTGAAGCTTTCTTT. The complete variable domain, with remaining parts taken from reference TRBV19 and TRBJ1-1, reads DGGITQSPKYLFRKEGQNVTLSCEQNLNHDAMYWYRQDPGQGLRLIYYSQIVNDFQKGDIAEGYSVSREKKESFPLTVTSAQKNPTAFYLCASSPGRRDTEAFFGQGTRLTVV.

This chain joins TRBV6-6 and TRBJ2-2, with D unclear. CDR3 size: 16 residues. V gave up 1 base and J gave up 0 bases, with 9 bases separating them. Germline assignment: CDR1 MNHNY and CDR2 SVGAGI (reference sequence). DNA of the CDR3: TGTGCCAGCAGTTACTTTGCAGAATCGAACACCGGGGAGCTGTTTTTT. Amino acid sequence: CASSYFAESNTGELFF.

A few counts support this clone. The chain uses TRBV2 and TRBJ1-1; 8 bases line up with TRBD1. The CDR3 spans 11 residues. The germline CDR1 and CDR2 sequences are SNHLY and FYNNEI. CDR3 DNA sequence: TGTGAAGGACAGGGGAACACTGAAGCTTTCTTT. It specifies CEGQGNTEAFF.

The chain has TRBV7-7 and TRBJ2-1; 8 positions agree with TRBD2. With V trimmed by 7 bases and J by 5 bases, 7 bases remained unmatched. From germline, CDR1 is SSHAT and CDR2 FNYEAQ (reference sequence). This CDR3 is built from 14 residues. The CDR3 DNA sequence: TGTGCCAGCATTTGGGCCGGGGGGGACAATGAGCAGTTCTTC. Protein product: CASIWAGGDNEQFF.

V is TRBV7-8 and J is TRBJ2-2, with TRBD1 matching 8 bases. The germline gives CDR1 SGHVS, CDR2 FQNEAQ. V shed 5 bases, J shed 3 bases, and the junction held 14 bases outside the gene matches. This CDR3 is built from 18 residues. The CDR3 sequence is CASSPSGTGGSDTGELFF. Here the CDR3 DNA reads TGTGCCAGCAGCCCCTCCGGGACAGGAGGATCTGACACCGGGGAGCTGTTTTTT.

In the case of this clone: At the DNA level, this CDR3 is encoded by other sequences in the same sample as well. The chain has TRBV15 and TRBJ1-1; D is unresolved. This CDR3 contains 12 residues. V lost 1 base and J 1 base, leaving 1 base between the germline ends. The germline V gene encodes CDR1 LNHNV and CDR2 YYDKDF (reference sequence). The CDR3 region has the DNA TGTGCCACCAGCAGAGGGAACACTGAAGCTTTCTTT. Translating it yields CATSRGNTEAFF.

V gene TRBV4-3 combines with J gene TRBJ1-2; 8 bases are shared with TRBD1. J gave up 2 bases and V 1 base, and 3 bases lay outside the gene matches. CDR1 is LGHNA and CDR2 is YSLEER in the germline V gene. The CDR3 is 15 amino acids. DNA of the CDR3: TGCGCCAGCAGCCAAGGGACAGGGTTAAACTATGGCTACACCTTC. Amino acid sequence: CASSQGTGLNYGYTF.

In DNA, the CDR3 is TGTGCCAGAGCCGGGACCACCCACACAGATACGCAGTATTTT. This encodes CARAGTTHTDTQYF. V gene TRBV6-9 combines with J gene TRBJ2-3; D possibly matches TRBD1 or TRBD2 (5 bases each). The CDR3 has 14 residues. The V gene lost 9 bases and the J gene lost 2 bases, with 15 bases spanning the gap. Germline V gene data show CDR1 as MNHGY and CDR2 as SVAAGI.

The CDR3 region is CASSQVSGLAREQYF. DNA of the CDR3: TGCGCCAGCAGCCAAGTTTCTGGACTAGCGAGAGAGCAGTACTTC. V is TRBV4-1 and J is TRBJ2-7, with 9 nucleotides matching TRBD2. The germline V gene encodes CDR1 MGHRA and CDR2 YSYEKL. CDR3 size: 15 residues. The V gene end was trimmed by 1 base and the J gene end by 7 bases; junction bases not matched to a gene: 8.

Comments on this clone: Distinct nucleotide sequences in the sample also encode this CDR3. V and J are TRBV11-2 and TRBJ2-7; D tentatively reads TRBD1 or TRBD2 (5 bases each). The CDR3 runs 14 residues. Per the germline V gene, CDR1 is SGHAT and CDR2 is FQNNGV. V was pared by 2 bases and J by 0 bases, with 8 bases between. The CDR3: CASSLLGDSYEQYF. The CDR3 nucleotides are TGTGCCAGCAGCTTACTGGGGGACTCCTACGAGCAGTACTTC. Supplemented by reference TRBV11-2 and TRBJ2-7, the full variable domain reads EAGVAQSPRYKIIEKRQSVAFWCNPISGHATLYWYQQILGQGPKLLIQFQNNGVVDDSQLPKDRFSAERLKGVDSTLKIQPAKLEDSAVYLCASSLLGDSYEQYFGPGTRLTVT.

This chain joins TRBV9 and TRBJ1-4; D remains ambiguous. V lost 0 bases to trimming and J lost 8 bases, with 14 bases between them. CDR1 SGDLS and CDR2 YYNGEE come from the germline V gene. The CDR3 runs 15 residues. CDR3 DNA: TGTGCCAGCAGCGTAGGAGCAGGCCCCAGGGAAAAACTGTTTTTT. This gives the protein CASSVGAGPREKLFF.

The chain links TRBV5-4 to TRBJ1-1; D is uncertain. V was shortened by 5 bases and J by 2 bases, with 4 bases between the two germline ends. Germline V gives CDR1 SGHNT, CDR2 YYREEE (reference sequence). The CDR3 extends over 11 amino acids. The chain's CDR3 is CASRLNTEAFF. CDR3 coding DNA: TGTGCCAGCAGACTAAACACTGAAGCTTTCTTT.

The rearrangement joins TRBV6-1 to TRBJ1-4; 9 bases line up with TRBD1. The CDR3 length is 14 residues. Trimming cost V 5 bases and J 10 bases; bases outside gene matches: 8. CDR1 and CDR2 from the germline V gene are MNHNS and SASEGT. The CDR3 nucleotides read TGTGCCAGCAGTTCAGACAGGGGGTTAGGAAAACTGTTTTTT. It encodes CASSSDRGLGKLFF.

The chain joins TRBV7-1 to TRBJ2-7; 7 bases are shared with TRBD2. TRBV7-1 is an ORF, and what it does is uncertain. After removal of 5 bases from V and 3 bases from J, the junction contained 10 bases not matched to a gene. There are 15 residues in the CDR3. This CDR3 reads CASSPGVGEGYEQYF. The DNA for the CDR3 is TGTGCCAGCAGCCCGGGGGTAGGGGAGGGCTACGAGCAGTACTTC.

The chain employs TRBV2 and TRBJ1-1; D may be TRBD1 (6 bases). Germline lookup yields CDR1 SNHLY and CDR2 FYNNEI. Trimming removed 4 bases at V and 5 bases at J, with 11 bases between. CDR3 length: 13 amino acids. The CDR3 DNA reads as TGTGCCAGCAGTGGGCAGGGGTGGACTGAAGCTTTCTTT. Encoded protein: CASSGQGWTEAFF.